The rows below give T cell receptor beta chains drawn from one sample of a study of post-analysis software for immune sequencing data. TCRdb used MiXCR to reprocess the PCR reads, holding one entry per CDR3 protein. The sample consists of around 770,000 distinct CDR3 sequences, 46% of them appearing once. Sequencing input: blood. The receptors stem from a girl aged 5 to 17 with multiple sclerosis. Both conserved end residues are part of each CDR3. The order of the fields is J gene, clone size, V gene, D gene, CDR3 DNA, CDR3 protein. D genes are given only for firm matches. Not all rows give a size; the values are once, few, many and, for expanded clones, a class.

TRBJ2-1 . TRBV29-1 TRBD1 TGCAGCGTTGAAAAGGGGGCTTGGAATGAGCAGTTCTTC CSVEKGAWNEQFF
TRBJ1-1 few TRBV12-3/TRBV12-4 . TGTGCCAGCAGTACAGGCACGAACACTGAAGCTTTCTTT CASSTGTNTEAFF
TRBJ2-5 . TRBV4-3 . TGCGCCAGCAGCCAAGATAAAGGGTTAACTGAACAGTACTTC CASSQDKGLTEQYF
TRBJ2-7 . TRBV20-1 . TGCAGTGCTAGATTGGCTAGCCCTTTTGCCGAGCAGTACTTC CSARLASPFAEQYF
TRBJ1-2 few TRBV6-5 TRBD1 TGTGCCAGCAGTTATAGGGACAGTAACTATGGCTACACCTTC CASSYRDSNYGYTF
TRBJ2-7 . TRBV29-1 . TGCAGCGTTAAGGAGTCCTACGAGCAGTACTTC CSVKESYEQYF
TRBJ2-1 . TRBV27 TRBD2 TGTGCCAGCGGGGGGACTAGCCTATACAATGAGCAGTTCTTC CASGGTSLYNEQFF
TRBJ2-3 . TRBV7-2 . TGTGCCAGCAGCTTCCCCGGGACTTCCCAGGGGTATTTT CASSFPGTSQGYF
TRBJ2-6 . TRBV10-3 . TGTGCCATCAGTGGCCCGGTCGGCTCTGGGGCCAACGTCCTGACTTTC CAISGPVGSGANVLTF
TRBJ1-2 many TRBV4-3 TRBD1 TGCGCCAGCAGCCAAGATCAGCAGGGGGGATATGGCTACACCTTC CASSQDQQGGYGYTF
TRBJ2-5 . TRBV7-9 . TGTGCCAGCAGCCCAGTGTTCGGGGAAGAGACCCAGTACTTC CASSPVFGEETQYF
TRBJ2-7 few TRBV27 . TGTGCCAGCAGTCCACTAGAGAGAAGCGACGAGCAGTACTTC CASSPLERSDEQYF
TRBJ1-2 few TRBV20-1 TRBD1 TGCAGTGCTAACGGACAGGGGGGCTATGGCTACACCTTC CSANGQGGYGYTF
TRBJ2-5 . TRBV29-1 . TGCAGCGTTGGTCTGAGGGAGCAGTACTTC CSVGLREQYF
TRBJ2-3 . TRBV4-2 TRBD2 TGTGCCAGCAGCCAAGTGGCTAGCGGGGTCACAGATACGCAGTATTTT CASSQVASGVTDTQYF
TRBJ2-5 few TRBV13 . TGTGCCAGCAGCCTCCCTAGCGACTCGCGGGGGACCCAGTACTTC CASSLPSDSRGTQYF
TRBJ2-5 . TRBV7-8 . TGTGCCAGCACCCACGGAGGAGACGAGGGATGGGAGACCCAGTACTTC CASTHGGDEGWETQYF
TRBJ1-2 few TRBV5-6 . TGTGCCAGCAGCTTGGGACAGCTATACTATGGCTACACCTTC CASSLGQLYYGYTF
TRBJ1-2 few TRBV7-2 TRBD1 TGTGCCAGCAGCCGCCGGGACAGGGGTAGCATCGACTATGGCTACACCTTC CASSRRDRGSIDYGYTF
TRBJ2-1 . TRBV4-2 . TGTGCCAGCAGCCAAGATACGGCGACCACGCGGGGCAATGAGCAGTTCTTC CASSQDTATTRGNEQFF
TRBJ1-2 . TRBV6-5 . TGTGCCAGCAGTTCTGAGACAGGCGCCTGGGGCTACACCTTC CASSSETGAWGYTF
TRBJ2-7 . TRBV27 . TGTGCCAGCAGTTTGAGGTTAGGGCTGGAGAGCTCCTACGAGCAGTACTTC CASSLRLGLESSYEQYF
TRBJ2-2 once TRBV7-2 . TGTGCCAGCAGCTTTGTAGGACTCTACACCGGGGAGCTGTTTTTT CASSFVGLYTGELFF
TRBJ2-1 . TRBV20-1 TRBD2 TGCAGTGCTAGAGATTGGGGCGGGAGGAATCCCAATTACAATGAGCAGTTCTTC CSARDWGGRNPNYNEQFF
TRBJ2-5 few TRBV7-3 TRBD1 TGTGCCAGCAGCAAGGACAGGAAACAAGAGACCCAGTACTTC CASSKDRKQETQYF
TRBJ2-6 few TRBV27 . TGTGCCAGCACCTACAAACCTGTCTCTGGGGCCAACGTCCTGACTTTC CASTYKPVSGANVLTF
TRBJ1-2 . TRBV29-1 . TGCAGCGTTGCCGGGGACCCTAACTATGGCTACACCTTC CSVAGDPNYGYTF
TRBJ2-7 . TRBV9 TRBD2 TGTGCCAGGACTAGCGGGAGTCCCTACGAGCAGTACTTC CARTSGSPYEQYF
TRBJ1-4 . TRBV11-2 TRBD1 TGTGCCAGCAGTTACAGACAGGGCCTCAATGAAAAACTGTTTTTT CASSYRQGLNEKLFF
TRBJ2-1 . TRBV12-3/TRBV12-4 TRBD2 TGTGCCAGCAGTGATAGCGGGGGGCTTTCCTACAATGAGCAGTTCTTC CASSDSGGLSYNEQFF
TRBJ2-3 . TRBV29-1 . TGCAGCGTTGAAGATATCGACCCAGGTAGCACAGATACGCAGTATTTT CSVEDIDPGSTDTQYF
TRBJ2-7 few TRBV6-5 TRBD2 TGTGCCAGCCGACTAGCGGGAGCGGTCTACGAGCAGTACTTC CASRLAGAVYEQYF
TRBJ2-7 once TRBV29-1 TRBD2 TGCAGCGTTGTAACTAGCGGGAGTGTAGGCTCCTACGAGCAGTACTTC CSVVTSGSVGSYEQYF